These T cell receptor beta chains were read from a single sample in a study of T cell responses to AZD1222 COVID-19 vaccine. Clones were sequenced by immunoSEQ multiplex PCR, and TCRdb holds only the in-frame ones, with some missing. Among some 170,000 clones, approximately 93% were seen once, and the ten largest hold roughly 1.7%. Material: peripheral blood, obtained 28 days after the second AZD1222 dose. The receptors here all came from an adult who received the AZD1222 COVID-19 vaccine. Each CDR3 is given with its conserved first and last residue. Each record gives: V gene, clone size, J gene, D gene, CDR3 protein, CDR3 DNA. The D gene is left open where the match is weak. Clone sizes are given selectively: once, few, many, or a class where the clone is expanded.

TRBV9	.	TRBJ1-3	.	CASSVTPSSGNTIYF	TGTGCCAGCAGCGTTACCCCATCGTCTGGAAACACCATATATTTT
TRBV18	.	TRBJ1-5	.	CASSPEQGNQPQHF	TGTGCCAGCTCACCAGAACAGGGCAATCAGCCCCAGCATTTT
TRBV5-1	once	TRBJ2-7	TRBD1	CASSVPGQGAYEQYF	TGCGCCAGCAGCGTCCCGGGACAGGGGGCATACGAGCAGTACTTC
TRBV9	.	TRBJ2-1	TRBD2	CASSAGGAFNEQFF	TGTGCCAGCAGCGCCGGGGGGGCCTTCAATGAGCAGTTCTTC
TRBV7-2	.	TRBJ2-5	TRBD2	CASSPGPSGGQETQYF	TGTGCCAGCAGCCCCGGTCCTAGCGGGGGACAAGAGACCCAGTACTTC
TRBV28	.	TRBJ1-4	.	CASSKQGGRREKLFF	TGTGCCAGCAGTAAGCAAGGGGGGAGGCGTGAAAAACTGTTTTTT
TRBV27	.	TRBJ2-7	.	CASSLKGGISYEQYF	TGTGCCAGCAGTTTGAAGGGTGGCATCTCCTACGAGCAGTACTTC
TRBV3-1/TRBV3-2	.	TRBJ2-2	.	CASSQEPQRGGGSGELFF	TGTGCCAGCAGCCAAGAACCCCAGCGGGGAGGGGGATCCGGGGAGCTGTTTTTT
TRBV11-2	.	TRBJ2-1	.	CASSLFSSYNEQFF	TGTGCCAGCAGCTTATTCTCGTCCTACAATGAGCAGTTCTTC
TRBV4-3	.	TRBJ1-3	.	CASSQTTGNTIYF	TGCGCCAGCAGCCAAACGACTGGAAACACCATATATTTT
TRBV19	.	TRBJ2-4	.	CASSIGWQAKNIQYF	TGTGCCAGTAGTATCGGGTGGCAAGCCAAAAACATTCAGTACTTC
TRBV11-2	.	TRBJ1-6	.	CASSLTAGNFNSPLHF	TGTGCCAGCAGCTTAACGGCAGGGAATTTTAATTCACCCCTCCACTTT
TRBV2	.	TRBJ1-5	TRBD1	CASHEGQGAGQPQHF	TGTGCCAGCCACGAGGGACAGGGGGCAGGACAGCCCCAGCATTTT
TRBV10-1	.	TRBJ2-3	.	CASSESRGYTDTQYF	TGCGCCAGCAGTGAGTCGAGGGGGTACACAGATACGCAGTATTTT
TRBV28	.	TRBJ1-4	TRBD1	CASSRRDPGTGVGKLFF	TGTGCCAGCAGTCGCCGCGATCCCGGGACAGGGGTTGGAAAACTGTTTTTT
TRBV5-5	.	TRBJ2-7	.	CASSFQPGQSHEQYF	TGTGCCAGCAGCTTCCAGCCGGGACAATCCCACGAGCAGTACTTC
TRBV10-3	.	TRBJ2-7	TRBD1	CAISETGEGEQYF	TGTGCCATCAGTGAAACAGGGGAAGGCGAGCAGTACTTC
TRBV4-3	.	TRBJ2-4	.	CASSPSNGGIQYF	TGCGCCAGCAGCCCTTCGAATGGGGGCATTCAGTACTTC
TRBV21-1	.	TRBJ2-7	.	CASSKSQGYEQYF	TGTGCCAGCAGCAAATCACAGGGCTACGAGCAGTACTTC
TRBV7-8	.	TRBJ2-1	TRBD2	CASSLPTSGPYNEQFF	TGTGCCAGCAGCTTACCCACTAGCGGACCTTACAATGAGCAGTTCTTC
TRBV4-1	once	TRBJ2-1	.	CASSQDRLLSEQFF	TGCGCCAGCAGCCAAGATCGGTTGCTTAGTGAGCAGTTCTTC
TRBV6-1	.	TRBJ1-1	.	CASSDGGATRMNTEAFF	TGTGCCAGCAGTGATGGGGGGGCTACACGCATGAACACTGAAGCTTTCTTT
TRBV30	.	TRBJ1-2	.	CAWSVYYGYTF	TGTGCCTGGAGTGTTTACTATGGCTACACCTTC
TRBV15	.	TRBJ2-1	.	CATSRRGSGSDEQFF	TGTGCCACCAGCAGACGGGGGTCGGGATCCGATGAGCAGTTCTTC
TRBV5-1	.	TRBJ2-2	TRBD1	CASSLVRGQAGELFF	TGCGCCAGCAGCTTGGTCAGGGGGCAAGCCGGGGAGCTGTTTTTT
TRBV12-3/TRBV12-4	.	TRBJ1-6	.	CASSSFFNGPLHF	TGTGCCAGCAGTAGTTTTTTCAACGGACCCCTCCACTTT
TRBV3-1/TRBV3-2	.	TRBJ1-6	.	CASSQVGGNSPLHF	TGTGCCAGCAGCCAAGTAGGCGGAAATTCACCCCTCCACTTT
TRBV12-5	.	TRBJ2-1	TRBD1	CASGKDRGPYNEQFF	TGTGCTAGTGGGAAGGACAGGGGGCCTTACAATGAGCAGTTCTTC
TRBV6-5	.	TRBJ1-4	TRBD1	CASRTGVGEKLFF	TGTGCCAGCAGGACAGGGGTAGGGGAAAAACTGTTTTTT
TRBV7-9	.	TRBJ1-2	.	CASSFPDLPGMRNHGYTF	TGTGCCAGCAGCTTCCCTGACCTACCAGGGATGCGAAATCATGGCTACACCTTC
TRBV6-2/TRBV6-3	.	TRBJ2-1	.	CASSSTGYPYNEQFF	TGTGCCAGCAGCTCTACAGGGTACCCCTACAATGAGCAGTTCTTC
TRBV5-1	.	TRBJ1-4	.	CASSTSGRGLATNEKLFF	TGCGCCAGCAGCACTAGTGGCAGGGGCCTTGCAACTAATGAAAAACTGTTTTTT
TRBV27	.	TRBJ1-6	.	CASSPSWYNSPLHF	TGTGCCAGCAGTCCTTCGTGGTATAATTCACCCCTCCACTTT
TRBV19	.	TRBJ1-6	.	CASSIAPTNGNSPLHF	TGTGCCAGTAGTATTGCCCCCACCAACGGAAATTCACCCCTCCACTTT
TRBV19	.	TRBJ2-3	.	CASSPDRQRTDTQYF	TGTGCCAGTAGTCCCGACAGGCAAAGAACAGATACGCAGTATTTT
TRBV7-2	.	TRBJ1-5	.	CASSLVPENQPQHF	TGTGCCAGCAGCTTAGTTCCGGAAAATCAGCCCCAGCATTTT
TRBV6-2/TRBV6-3	.	TRBJ1-4	.	CASSYGGSGEKLFF	TGTGCCAGCAGTTACGGAGGATCGGGTGAAAAACTGTTTTTT
TRBV9	.	TRBJ2-7	TRBD1	CASSVSGQGAYEQYF	TGTGCCAGCAGCGTGTCGGGACAGGGGGCCTACGAGCAGTACTTC
TRBV28	.	TRBJ1-1	TRBD1	CASSLGQGTEAFF	TGTGCCAGCAGTCTAGGACAGGGCACTGAAGCTTTCTTT
TRBV19	.	TRBJ2-3	TRBD2	CASSIRGTRLTDTQYF	TGTGCCAGTAGTATACGAGGGACTAGACTCACAGATACGCAGTATTTT
TRBV7-2	.	TRBJ1-2	.	CASSLGADYGYTF	TGTGCCAGCAGCTTAGGGGCAGACTATGGCTACACCTTC
TRBV18	.	TRBJ2-7	TRBD2	CASSPGIAGENEQYF	TGTGCCAGCTCACCAGGGATAGCGGGGGAAAACGAGCAGTACTTC
TRBV27	.	TRBJ2-7	TRBD1	CASSPDRRAYEQYF	TGTGCCAGCAGTCCGGACAGGCGAGCCTACGAGCAGTACTTC
TRBV27	.	TRBJ1-1	.	CASSLRARNMNTEAFF	TGTGCCAGCAGTTTAAGGGCCCGGAACATGAACACTGAAGCTTTCTTT
TRBV5-6	.	TRBJ1-4	.	CASSLREGTNEKLFF	TGTGCCAGCAGCTTAAGGGAAGGTACTAATGAAAAACTGTTTTTT
TRBV19	.	TRBJ1-5	.	CASRSGPSSNQPQHF	TGTGCCAGTAGATCGGGACCTTCTAGCAATCAGCCCCAGCATTTT
TRBV20-1	.	TRBJ1-6	.	CSARDVDTLHF	TGCAGTGCAAGAGACGTGGACACCCTCCACTTT
TRBV4-1	.	TRBJ2-3	.	CASSQDNTDTQYF	TGCGCCAGCAGCCAAGACAACACAGATACGCAGTATTTT
TRBV29-1	.	TRBJ1-1	TRBD1	CSVHDRGLLNTEAFF	TGCAGCGTCCATGACAGGGGGCTATTGAACACTGAAGCTTTCTTT
TRBV7-2	.	TRBJ2-7	.	CASSLRGNYEQYF	TGTGCCAGCAGCTTAAGGGGAAACTACGAGCAGTACTTC
TRBV7-2	.	TRBJ2-7	.	CASSLYSSSGVEYF	TGTGCCAGCAGCTTATACAGCAGCTCGGGGGTTGAATACTTC
TRBV6-5	.	TRBJ2-1	.	CANGQRENEQFF	TGTGCCAACGGACAGAGGGAAAATGAGCAGTTCTTC
TRBV6-5	.	TRBJ2-1	.	CASSYERVLSNEQFF	TGTGCCAGCAGTTACGAAAGGGTTCTCAGCAATGAGCAGTTCTTC
TRBV7-2	.	TRBJ2-5	.	CASSLNLGASETQYF	TGTGCCAGCAGCTTAAATCTCGGGGCGTCAGAGACCCAGTACTTC
TRBV27	.	TRBJ1-3	.	CASSLSVSGNTIYF	TGTGCCAGCAGTTTATCAGTCTCTGGAAACACCATATATTTT